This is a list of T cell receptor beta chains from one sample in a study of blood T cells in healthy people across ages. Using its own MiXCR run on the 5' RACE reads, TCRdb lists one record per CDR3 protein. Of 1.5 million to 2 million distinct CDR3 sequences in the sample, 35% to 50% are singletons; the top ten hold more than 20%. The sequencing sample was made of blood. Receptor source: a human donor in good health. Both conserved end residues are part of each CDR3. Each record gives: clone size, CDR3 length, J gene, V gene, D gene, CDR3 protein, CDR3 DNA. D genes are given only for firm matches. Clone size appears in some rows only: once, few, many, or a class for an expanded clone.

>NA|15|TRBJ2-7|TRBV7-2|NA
CASSLRLSPSYEQYF
TGTGCCAGCAGCCTTAGACTTTCACCGTCCTACGAGCAGTACTTC
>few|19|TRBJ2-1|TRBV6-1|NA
CASSPGFPGGDRDYNEQFF
TGTGCCAGCAGCCCAGGTTTTCCGGGCGGGGACCGTGACTACAATGAGCAGTTCTTC
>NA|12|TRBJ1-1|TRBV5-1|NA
CASSRGQDEAFF
TGCGCCAGCAGCCGGGGCCAAGATGAAGCTTTCTTT
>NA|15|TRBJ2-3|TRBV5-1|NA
CASSSSTGRRDTQYF
TGCGCCAGCAGCTCCTCGACAGGGAGGAGAGATACGCAGTATTTT
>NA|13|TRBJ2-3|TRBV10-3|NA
CAISEQPTDTQYF
TGTGCCATCAGTGAACAGCCCACAGATACGCAGTATTTT
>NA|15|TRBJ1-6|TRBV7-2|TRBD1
CASSLGTGGRSPLHF
TGTGCCAGCAGCTTAGGGACAGGGGGGCGTTCACCCCTCCACTTT
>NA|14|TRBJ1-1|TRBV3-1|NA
CASSRDYLGTEAFF
TGTGCCAGCAGCCGAGATTACCTCGGCACTGAAGCTTTCTTT
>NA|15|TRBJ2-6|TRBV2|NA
CAGGPTASGANVLTF
TGTGCCGGCGGACCCACAGCCTCTGGGGCCAACGTCCTGACTTTC
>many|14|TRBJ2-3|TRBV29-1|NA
CSVILDRRTDTQYF
TGCAGCGTTATACTGGACAGACGCACAGATACGCAGTATTTT
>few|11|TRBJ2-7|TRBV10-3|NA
CAISSVDEQYF
TGTGCCATCAGCTCCGTGGACGAGCAGTACTTC
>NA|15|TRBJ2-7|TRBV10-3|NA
CAITPGDAAAYEQYF
TGTGCCATCACCCCGGGAGATGCGGCTGCCTACGAGCAGTACTTC
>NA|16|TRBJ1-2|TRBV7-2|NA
CASSLLTGRPNYGYTF
TGTGCCAGCAGCTTACTAACCGGGCGCCCCAACTATGGCTACACCTTC
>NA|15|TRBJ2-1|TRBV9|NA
CASSPPQGLSNEQFF
TGTGCCAGCAGCCCACCACAGGGACTTTCGAATGAGCAGTTCTTC
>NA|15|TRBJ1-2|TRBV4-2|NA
CASSQDPAADYGYTF
TGTGCCAGCAGCCAAGACCCGGCCGCGGACTATGGCTACACCTTC
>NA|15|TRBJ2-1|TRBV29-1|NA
CSVHGGANTYNEQFF
TGCAGCGTTCATGGCGGGGCGAATACCTACAATGAGCAGTTCTTC
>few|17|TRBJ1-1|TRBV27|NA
CASSQYLLREGGTEAFF
TGTGCCAGCAGCCAATACCTTTTGAGGGAGGGGGGCACTGAAGCTTTCTTT
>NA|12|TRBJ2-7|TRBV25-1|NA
CASTNISYEQYF
TGTGCCAGCACTAATATTTCCTACGAGCAGTACTTC
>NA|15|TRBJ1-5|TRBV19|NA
CASRLSGGGNQPQHF
TGTGCCAGTAGACTTTCGGGGGGCGGCAATCAGCCCCAGCATTTT
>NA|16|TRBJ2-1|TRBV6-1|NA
CASSNPQGKSYNEQFF
TGTGCCAGCAGTAACCCCCAGGGCAAATCCTACAATGAGCAGTTCTTC
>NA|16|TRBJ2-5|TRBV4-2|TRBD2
CASSPRTSGDRETQYF
TGTGCCAGCAGCCCCCGGACTAGCGGGGACCGAGAGACCCAGTACTTC
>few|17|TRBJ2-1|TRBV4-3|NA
CASSRSGSQSSYNEQFF
TGCGCCAGCAGCCGTAGCGGATCCCAGAGCTCCTACAATGAGCAGTTCTTC
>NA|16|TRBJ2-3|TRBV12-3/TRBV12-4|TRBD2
CASSSASGGSTDTQYF
TGTGCCAGCAGTTCAGCTAGCGGGGGAAGCACAGATACGCAGTATTTT
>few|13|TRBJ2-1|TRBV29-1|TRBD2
CSVERGVYNEQFF
TGCAGCGTTGAGCGGGGGGTCTACAATGAGCAGTTCTTC
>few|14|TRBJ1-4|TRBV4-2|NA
CASSQEGGNEKLFF
TGTGCCAGCAGCCAAGAAGGGGGGAATGAAAAACTGTTTTTT
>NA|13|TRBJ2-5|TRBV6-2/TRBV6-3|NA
CASSYSSLRGQYF
TGTGCCAGCAGTTACTCGAGCCTTCGGGGGCAGTACTTC
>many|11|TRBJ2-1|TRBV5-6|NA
CASSLVSEQFF
TGTGCCAGCAGTTTAGTATCTGAGCAGTTCTTC
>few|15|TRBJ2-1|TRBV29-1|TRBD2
CSVEGRAGGYNEQFF
TGCAGCGTTGAAGGTCGAGCGGGGGGGTACAATGAGCAGTTCTTC
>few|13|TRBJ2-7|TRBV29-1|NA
CSVELRGVYEQYF
TGCAGCGTCGAGTTGCGCGGGGTCTACGAGCAGTACTTC
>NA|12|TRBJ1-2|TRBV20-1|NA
CSADDTNYGYTF
TGCAGTGCTGATGACACAAACTATGGCTACACCTTC
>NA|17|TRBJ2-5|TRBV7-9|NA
CASSPGRTEGHGETQYF
TGTGCCAGCAGCCCTGGTCGGACAGAGGGTCATGGAGAGACCCAGTACTTC